This T cell receptor beta chain was sequenced for a study of response to subunit inactivated influenza vaccine. Findings and caveats of the study: T cells newly recruited by each seasonal influenza vaccination are few, the authors suggested.

In regard to this clonotype: Its cognate antigen is unknown.

The CDR3 is 12 residues long. The J segment lost 9 bases and the V segment lost 8 bases, leaving 7 bases of the junction unmatched. Germline-derived CDR1 and CDR2 are WSHSY and SAAADI. MiXCR was run by TCRdb on the RT-PCR reads, yielding one entry per CDR3 protein. The repertoire holds about 500,000 distinct CDR3 sequences, with 6% to 9% as singletons. This chain joins TRBV10-2 and TRBJ1-1; 9 bases map to TRBD1. The clonotype originates from a man aged 50 to 69 who received an inactivated influenza vaccine. This sample comprised PBMCs from blood, obtained roughly 24 months after vaccination. The CDR3: CASRDREDKAFF. DNA of the CDR3: TGCGCCAGCCGGGACAGGGAGGATAAAGCTTTCTTT.